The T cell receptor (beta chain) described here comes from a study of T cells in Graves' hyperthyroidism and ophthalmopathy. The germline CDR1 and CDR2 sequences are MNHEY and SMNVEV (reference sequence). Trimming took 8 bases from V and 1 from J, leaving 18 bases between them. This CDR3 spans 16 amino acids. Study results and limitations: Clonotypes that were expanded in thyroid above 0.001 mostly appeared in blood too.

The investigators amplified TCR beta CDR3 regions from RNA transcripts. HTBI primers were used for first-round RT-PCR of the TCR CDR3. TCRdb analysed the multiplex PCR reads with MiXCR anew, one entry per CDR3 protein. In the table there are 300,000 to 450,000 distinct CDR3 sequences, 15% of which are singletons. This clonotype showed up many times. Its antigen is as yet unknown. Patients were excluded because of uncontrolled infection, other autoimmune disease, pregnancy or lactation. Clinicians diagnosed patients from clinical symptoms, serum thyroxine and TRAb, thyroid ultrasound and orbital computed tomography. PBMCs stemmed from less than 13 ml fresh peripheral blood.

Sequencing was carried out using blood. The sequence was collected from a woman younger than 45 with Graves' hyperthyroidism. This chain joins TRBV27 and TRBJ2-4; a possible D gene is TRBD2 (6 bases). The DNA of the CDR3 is TGTGCCAGCCGCTTCCCCCCAGGGACTGCCAAAAACATTCAGTACTTC. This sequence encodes CASRFPPGTAKNIQYF.